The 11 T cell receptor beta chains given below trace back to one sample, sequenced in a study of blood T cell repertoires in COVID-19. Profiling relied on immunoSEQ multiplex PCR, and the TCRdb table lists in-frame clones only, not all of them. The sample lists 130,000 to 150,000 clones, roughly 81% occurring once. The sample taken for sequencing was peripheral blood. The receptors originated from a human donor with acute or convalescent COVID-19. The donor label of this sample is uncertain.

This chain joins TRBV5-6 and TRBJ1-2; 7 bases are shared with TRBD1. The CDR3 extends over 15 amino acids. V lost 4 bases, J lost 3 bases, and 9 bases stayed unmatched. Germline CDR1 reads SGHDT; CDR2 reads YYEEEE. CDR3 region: CASSPITTGDYGYTF. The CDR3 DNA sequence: TGTGCCAGCAGCCCCATAACAACAGGGGACTATGGCTACACCTTC.

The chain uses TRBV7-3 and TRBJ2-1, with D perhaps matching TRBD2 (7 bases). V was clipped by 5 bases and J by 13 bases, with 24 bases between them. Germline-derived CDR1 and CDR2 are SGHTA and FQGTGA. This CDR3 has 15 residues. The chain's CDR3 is CASSQGGGLTGYQFF. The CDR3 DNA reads TGTGCCAGCAGCCAAGGGGGGGGCCTAACAGGTTACCAGTTCTTC.

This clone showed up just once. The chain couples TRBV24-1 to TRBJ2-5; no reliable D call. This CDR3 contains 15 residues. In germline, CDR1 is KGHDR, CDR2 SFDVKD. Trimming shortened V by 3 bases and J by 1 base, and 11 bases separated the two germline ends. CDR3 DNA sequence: TGTGCCACCAGTGATATTGGTCCGGTCCAAGAGACCCAGTACTTC. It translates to CATSDIGPVQETQYF.

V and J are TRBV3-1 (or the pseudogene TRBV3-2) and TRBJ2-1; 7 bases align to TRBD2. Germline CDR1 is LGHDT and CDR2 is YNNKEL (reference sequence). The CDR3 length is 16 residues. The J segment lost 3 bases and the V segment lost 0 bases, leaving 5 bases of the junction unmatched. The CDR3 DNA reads TGTGCCAGCAGCCAAGACCGGCGGGAGCACTACAATGAGCAGTTCTTC. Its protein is CASSQDRREHYNEQFF.

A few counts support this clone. This CDR3 is CASSSELAGGAYNEQFF. The CDR3 region has the DNA TGTGCCAGCAGTTCGGAACTAGCGGGAGGTGCCTACAATGAGCAGTTCTTC. The chain carries TRBV6-2 or TRBV6-3 and TRBJ2-1; 12 bases match TRBD2. CDR1 and CDR2 (germline): MNHEY, SVGEGT. The CDR3 covers 17 residues. V was pared by 4 bases and J by 2 bases, with 6 bases of the junction left unmatched.

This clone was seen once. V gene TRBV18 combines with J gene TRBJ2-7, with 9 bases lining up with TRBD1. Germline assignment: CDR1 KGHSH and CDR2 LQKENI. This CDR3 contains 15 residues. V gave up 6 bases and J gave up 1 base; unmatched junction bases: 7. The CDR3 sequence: CASSQGQGASYEQYV. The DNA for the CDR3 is TGTGCCAGCTCGCAGGGACAGGGAGCATCCTACGAGCAGTACGTC.

The CDR3 protein is CASSAGTQNTEAFF. The CDR3 nucleotides are TGTGCCAGCAGCGCCGGGACTCAGAACACTGAAGCTTTCTTT. V gene TRBV9 combines with J gene TRBJ1-1, with a weak D call TRBD1 (5 bases). The CDR3 covers 14 residues. Germline V lookup: CDR1 SGDLS, CDR2 YYNGEE. V was trimmed by 3 bases and J by 1 base, leaving 10 bases between them.

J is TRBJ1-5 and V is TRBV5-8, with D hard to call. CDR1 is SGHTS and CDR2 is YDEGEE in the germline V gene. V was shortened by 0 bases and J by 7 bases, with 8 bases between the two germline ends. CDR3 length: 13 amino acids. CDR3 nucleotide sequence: TGTGCCAGCAGCTTGGGCAGGTCCCAGCCCCAGCATTTT. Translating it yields CASSLGRSQPQHF.

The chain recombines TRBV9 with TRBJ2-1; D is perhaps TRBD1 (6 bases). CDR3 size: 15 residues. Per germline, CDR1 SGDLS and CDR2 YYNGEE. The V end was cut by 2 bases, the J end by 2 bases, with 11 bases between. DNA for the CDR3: TGTGCCAGCAGCGTCGCAGGGGAGACCTACAATGAGCAGTTCTTC. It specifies CASSVAGETYNEQFF.

CDR3 residues: CASSRGDHEIAGELFF. The CDR3 nucleotides read TGTGCCAGCAGCCGCGGGGACCACGAAATTGCCGGGGAGCTGTTTTTT. The rearrangement links TRBV11-3 to TRBJ2-2; perhaps TRBD2 as D (6 bases). Germline values: CDR1 SGHNT, CDR2 YENEEA. The V end was cut by 5 bases, the J end by 6 bases, with 19 bases between. The CDR3 consists of 16 residues.

This CDR3 reads CASTGGQGMADTQYF. In DNA form, the CDR3 reads TGCGCCAGCACCGGGGGGCAGGGGATGGCAGATACGCAGTATTTT. The chain couples TRBV5-1 to TRBJ2-3; a weak D match, TRBD2 (7 bases). Trimming left V 6 bases short and J 4 bases short, with 18 bases between. CDR1 and CDR2 from the germline V gene are SGHRS and YFSETQ. CDR3 length equals 15 residues.